The T cell receptor beta chain described here comes from a study of post-analysis software for immune sequencing data. Study as a whole: Patients with relapsing-remitting, secondary progressive and progressive-relapsing multiple sclerosis courses were all represented.

CDR1 is DFQATT and CDR2 is SNEGSKA in the germline V gene (reference sequence). CDR3 length: 16 residues. Trimming cost V 6 bases and J 4 bases; bases outside gene matches: 13. The TCR beta cDNA libraries contained unique molecular identifiers. Input of about 1 to 11 million T cells yielded roughly 530,000 cDNA molecules. TCRdb ran MiXCR on the PCR reads and lists one entry per CDR3 protein. This table has 500,000 to 600,000 distinct CDR3 sequences, roughly 45% appearing once. General study results and limits: Compared with controls, patients showed significantly lower normalized Chao1 diversity. Elevated frequency relative to controls characterized a handful of TRBV segments in patients, TRBV5-6, TRBV5-1 and TRBV20-1 among them.

This clonotype was counted between two and nine times. Its cognate antigen is unknown. The source of this sequence is a girl between 5 and 17 years old with multiple sclerosis. The J gene is TRBJ2-1, the V gene TRBV20-1; 9 bases line up with TRBD2. Material: blood. Here the CDR3 reads CSASDRGRDSYNEQFF. As DNA, the CDR3 is TGCAGTGCCAGTGACCGCGGGAGGGATTCTTACAATGAGCAGTTCTTC.